These 29 T cell receptor beta chains share one sample of origin, sequenced in a study of identical twins. Via MiXCR, TCRdb re-called the 5' RACE reads, giving one row per CDR3 protein. Here the sample spans hundreds of thousands of distinct CDR3 sequences, just over 7% being singletons. These same data were also listed under a study on yellow fever vaccine responses in identical twins.

The sequencing input was PBMCs. The source is a woman aged 18-29 years in good health.

CDR3 in amino acids: CASLEASRNNEQFF. The CDR3 nucleotides read TGTGCCAGCCTAGAGGCCAGCCGGAACAATGAGCAGTTCTTC. The rearrangement uses TRBV12-3 or TRBV12-4 and TRBJ2-1; D unresolved. This CDR3 is built from 14 residues. V was shortened by 8 bases and J by 5 bases, with 16 bases between the two germline ends.

In this sample, this clonotype turned up a few times. This chain joins TRBV20-1 and TRBJ1-2; 7 positions match TRBD1. Trimming cost V 6 bases and J 7 bases; bases outside gene matches: 11. The germline CDR1 and CDR2 sequences are DFQATT and SNEGSKA (reference sequence). The CDR3 is 13 residues long. CDR3 protein: CSALDRELFGYTF. The DNA for the CDR3 is TGCAGTGCGCTTGACAGGGAATTGTTTGGCTACACCTTC.

This clonotype was seen repeatedly, ten times or more. The V gene is TRBV10-3, the J gene TRBJ2-7, with 11 positions matching TRBD2. Unmatched junction bases numbered 4, after V lost 6 bases and J lost 3 bases. There are 14 residues in the CDR3. Germline values: CDR1 ENHRY, CDR2 SYGVKD. The CDR3: CAISGTSGDYEQYF. CDR3 in DNA: TGTGCCATCAGCGGGACTAGCGGAGACTACGAGCAGTACTTC.

At least ten counts were recorded for this clonotype. The chain employs TRBV24-1 and TRBJ2-6; no definite D call. The CDR3 runs 18 residues. Germline CDR1 is KGHDR and CDR2 is SFDVKD. V was clipped by 0 bases and J by 1 base, with 12 bases between them. The CDR3 protein is CATSDLAPSLSGANVLTF. Here the CDR3 DNA reads TGTGCCACCAGTGATTTGGCCCCTAGTCTGTCTGGGGCCAACGTCCTGACTTTC.

This clonotype was counted between two and nine times. The chain is built from TRBV3-1 and TRBJ2-1; TRBD2 matches 8 bases. The CDR3 consists of 16 residues. The V gene end was trimmed by 3 bases and the J gene end by 4 bases; junction bases not matched to a gene: 8. Germline CDR1 LGHDT, CDR2 YNNKEL (reference sequence). The CDR3 DNA follows: TGTGCCAGCAGCCATACGGGACTAGTTCGTTACAATGAGCAGTTCTTC. Translation gives CASSHTGLVRYNEQFF.

This clonotype turned up a few times. V and J are TRBV12-3 or TRBV12-4 and TRBJ2-3; 9 positions agree with TRBD2. Trimming took 2 bases from V and 0 from J; bases not matched to a gene: 6. CDR3 length: 17 amino acids. The CDR3 is CASSLRQRGASTDTQYF. The CDR3 DNA reads TGTGCCAGCAGTTTACGGCAGCGGGGGGCTAGCACAGATACGCAGTATTTT.

The sample holds a few counts of this clonotype. The chain couples TRBV20-1 to TRBJ2-5; 9 nucleotides match TRBD2. This CDR3 contains 17 residues. After removal of 1 base from V and 1 base from J, the junction contained 10 bases not matched to a gene. Per germline, CDR1 DFQATT and CDR2 SNEGSKA (reference sequence). The CDR3, as DNA: TGCAGTGCTAGAGCGACCGGGGGACTAGCTCGCCAAGAGACCCAGTACTTC. Translated, it gives CSARATGGLARQETQYF.

The table lists this clonotype with many counts. The gene calls are TRBV7-9 and TRBJ2-5; TRBD1 aligns across 8 bases. This CDR3 contains 14 residues. Germline assignment: CDR1 SEHNR and CDR2 FQNEAQ (reference sequence). Trimming removed 3 bases from V and 5 bases from J; junction bases left unmatched: 5. The chain's CDR3 is CASSFGQGGETQYF. The CDR3 DNA follows: TGTGCCAGCAGCTTTGGACAGGGTGGCGAGACCCAGTACTTC.

This clonotype was counted ten times or more. V and J are TRBV9 and TRBJ2-7; TRBD2 matches at 8 bases. V dropped 2 bases and J dropped 3; count of bases not matched to a gene: 13. This CDR3 region has 17 residues. The germline gives CDR1 SGDLS, CDR2 YYNGEE. In DNA, the CDR3 is TGTGCCAGCAGCGTCTCAGCGGGGGCCAGCGGGCTCTACGAGCAGTACTTC. It codes for CASSVSAGASGLYEQYF.

This clonotype showed up many times. The chain joins TRBV29-1 to TRBJ2-3; the match to TRBD2 covers 8 bases. Germline V gene lookup returns CDR1 SQVTM and CDR2 ANQGSEA. The ends lost 3 bases at V and 6 bases at J; junction bases unmatched: 23. This CDR3 has 19 amino acids. CDR3 DNA sequence: TGCAGCGTTGATGTCTCACGATGGATAGCGGGGAGGTCTGTCGATACGCAGTATTTT. Its translation: CSVDVSRWIAGRSVDTQYF.

This clonotype was recorded a few times. This chain links TRBV6-5 with TRBJ1-6; D not resolved. This CDR3 is 16 amino acids long. V was pared by 0 bases and J by 4 bases, with 10 bases between. Looked up from germline, CDR1 is MNHEY and CDR2 is SVGAGI. CDR3 DNA: TGTGCCAGCAGTTACTCTGGGGAGAGATATAATTCACCCCTCCACTTT. This translates into CASSYSGERYNSPLHF.

This chain joins TRBV2 and TRBJ2-3; no firm D call. The V end lost 3 bases, the J end lost 5 bases, and 9 bases lay between the germline ends. Looked up from germline, CDR1 is SNHLY and CDR2 is FYNNEI. CDR3 length: 13 residues. CDR3 residues: CASSDLRLDTQYF. As DNA, the CDR3 is TGTGCCAGCAGTGACTTGAGATTAGATACGCAGTATTTT. Using reference TRBV2 and TRBJ2-3 for the parts outside the CDR3, the full variable domain is EPEVTQTPSHQVTQMGQEVILRCVPISNHLYFYWYRQILGQKVEFLVSFYNNEISEKSEIFDDQFSVERPDGSNFTLKIRSTKLEDSAMYFCASSDLRLDTQYFGPGTRLTVL.

The chain is built from TRBV21-1 and TRBJ1-1; TRBD1 is taken as the D call from the table, unchecked against the DNA. TRBV21-1 is assigned pseudogene status. The CDR3 loop spans 21 amino acids. This CDR3 is CASSKEGVTGFFGSLNTEAFF. CDR3 DNA: TGTGCCAGCAGCAAAGAAGGGGTGACAGGTTTTTTTGGGTCATTGAACACTGAAGCTTTCTTT.

This clonotype was observed many times. This chain connects TRBV10-3 to TRBJ1-2; 8 nucleotides agree with TRBD1. After removal of 3 bases from V and 5 bases from J, the junction contained 11 bases not matched to a gene. The CDR3 is 16 residues long. The germline CDR1 and CDR2 sequences are ENHRY and SYGVKD. DNA for the CDR3: TGTGCCATCAGTGAACCGCCCGGACAGGGAACGTATGGCTACACCTTC. Its protein is CAISEPPGQGTYGYTF.

This clonotype was recorded at least ten times. CDR3 sequence: CASSSPAGSSYNEQFF. CDR3 in DNA: TGTGCCAGCAGCTCGCCGGCCGGAAGCTCCTACAATGAGCAGTTCTTC. V gene TRBV7-8 combines with J gene TRBJ2-1; D not certain. Per the germline V gene, CDR1 is SGHVS and CDR2 is FQNEAQ. This CDR3 has 16 residues. The V gene lost 4 bases and the J gene lost 0 bases, with 13 bases spanning the gap.

This clonotype showed up just a few times. The rearrangement joins TRBV15 to TRBJ2-1, with 9 positions matching TRBD2. The CDR3 covers 14 residues. The trim removed 4 bases at V and 9 bases at J, leaving 7 bases unmatched. Germline V gene data show CDR1 as LNHNV and CDR2 as YYDKDF (reference sequence). The CDR3 sequence is CATSISGGRAEQFF. The CDR3 DNA sequence: TGTGCCACCAGCATAAGTGGCGGGAGGGCTGAGCAGTTCTTC.

In this sample, this clonotype turned up a few times. This chain connects TRBV21-1 to TRBJ2-7; the table's D call, TRBD1, was not checked against the DNA. TRBV21-1 is an annotated pseudogene. The CDR3 sequence is 14 residues long. The CDR3 nucleotides are TGTGCCAGCAAGCAGGGGCGTCTGTCCCACGAGCAGTACGTC. It yields the protein CASKQGRLSHEQYV.

The CDR3 bases are TGCGCCAGCGTCGGGGGCTCTACTAACTATGGCTACACCTTC. It encodes CASVGGSTNYGYTF. The V call is TRBV5-1, the J call TRBJ1-2; D is perhaps TRBD1 (6 bases). V dropped 7 bases and J dropped 0 bases, with 13 bases sitting between them. The CDR3 has 14 residues. Germline lookup yields CDR1 SGHRS and CDR2 YFSETQ.

The CDR3 nucleotides are TGTGCCAGCAGTGAATCGGGAGTGGGAAAACTGTTTTTT. Residues: CASSESGVGKLFF. The rearrangement uses TRBV25-1 and TRBJ1-4, with D uncertain. The CDR3 runs 13 residues. Germline V gene sequence: CDR1 MGHDK, CDR2 SYGVNS. Deletions cut 1 base from V and 10 bases from J, with 10 bases between.

This clonotype was picked up a small number of times. The CDR3: CASSLSGSRHTEAFF. In nucleotides, the CDR3 is TGTGCCAGCAGCTTGTCAGGGTCGAGGCACACTGAAGCTTTCTTT. The chain is built from TRBV7-9 and TRBJ1-1; tentative D call: TRBD1 (5 bases). V gave up 3 bases and J gave up 3 bases, with 14 bases separating them. The CDR3 is made up of 15 amino acids. CDR1 SEHNR and CDR2 FQNEAQ come from the germline V gene (reference sequence).

This clonotype was seen more than once but under ten times. The chain carries TRBV4-1 and TRBJ2-1; TRBD2 agrees at 8 bases. With V trimmed by 0 bases and J by 2 bases, 9 bases remained unmatched. CDR3 length: 18 amino acids. Per the germline V gene, CDR1 is MGHRA and CDR2 is YSYEKL. The CDR3 loop is CASSQDHGGGIPYNEQFF. CDR3 sequence (DNA): TGCGCCAGCAGCCAAGATCACGGCGGGGGGATTCCCTACAATGAGCAGTTCTTC.

This clonotype was seen many times. For the CDR3, the DNA is TGTGCCAGCAGCTCGGAGGGAACAGGGGTCTATGGCTACACCTTC. This sequence encodes CASSSEGTGVYGYTF. The genes are TRBV7-8 and TRBJ1-2; 7 bases map to TRBD1. Germline lookup yields CDR1 SGHVS and CDR2 FQNEAQ. This CDR3 spans 15 amino acids. The V and J ends lost 4 bases and 4 bases, in that order; junction bases with no gene match: 9.

This clonotype was seen ten or more times. The rearrangement joins TRBV5-1 to TRBJ2-1, with unresolved D. V was trimmed by 2 bases and J by 8 bases, leaving 8 bases between them. Germline assignment: CDR1 SGHRS and CDR2 YFSETQ. This CDR3 has 12 residues. The CDR3 DNA reads as TGCGCCAGCAGCTTCGTAGGAGATGAGCAGTTCTTC. Amino acids: CASSFVGDEQFF.

This clonotype was counted ten times or more. The CDR3 bases are TGCGCCAGCAGCTTAACAGGGATGGGCAACACCGGGGAGCTGTTTTTT. Amino acids: CASSLTGMGNTGELFF. The chain couples TRBV5-1 to TRBJ2-2; TRBD1 is a possible D gene (6 bases). The CDR3 has 16 residues. Trimming left V 2 bases short and J 2 bases short, with 13 bases between. The germline CDR1 and CDR2 sequences are SGHRS and YFSETQ.

This clonotype was counted only a few times. The chain couples TRBV7-9 to TRBJ2-4, with D possibly TRBD1 on 5 matching bases. The CDR3 sequence is 17 residues long. V was trimmed by 2 bases and J by 0 bases, leaving 14 bases between them. Germline V lookup: CDR1 SEHNR, CDR2 FQNEAQ (reference sequence). CDR3 sequence (DNA): TGTGCCAGCAGCTTACGGTCCCCAGGGTTAGCCAAAAACATTCAGTACTTC. This encodes CASSLRSPGLAKNIQYF.

This clonotype occurred a few times. This sequence joins TRBV5-1 and TRBJ2-6, with 8 positions matching TRBD2. Looked up from germline, CDR1 is SGHRS and CDR2 is YFSETQ. There are 15 residues in the CDR3. V trimming: 4 bases; J trimming: 12 bases; junction bases outside the gene matches: 12. CDR3 amino acids: CASSRLLSGSSVLTF. CDR3 coding DNA: TGCGCCAGCAGCCGCTTGTTGAGCGGGAGTAGCGTCCTGACTTTC.

The sample holds many counts of this clonotype. This chain links TRBV5-1 with TRBJ2-1; D is possibly TRBD1 (6 bases). Germline V gene lookup returns CDR1 SGHRS and CDR2 YFSETQ. Trimming left V 0 bases short and J 4 bases short, with 20 bases between. This CDR3 contains 18 residues. The CDR3 bases are TGCGCCAGCAGCTTGGCCGTTTCCCCTAGGGGGATATACAATGAGCAGTTCTTC. Translating gives CASSLAVSPRGIYNEQFF.

This clonotype has at least ten counts. J is TRBJ2-3 and V is TRBV6-6; unclear D gene. The germline V and J ends were trimmed by 6 bases and 3 bases, with 4 bases remaining between them. Looked up from germline, CDR1 is MNHNY and CDR2 is SVGAGI (reference sequence). The CDR3 consists of 11 residues. This CDR3 reads CASRYTDTQYF. Written as DNA, the CDR3 is TGTGCCAGCAGGTATACAGATACGCAGTATTTT.

The chain joins TRBV5-6 to TRBJ2-7; 7 positions agree with TRBD2. Looked up from germline, CDR1 is SGHDT and CDR2 is YYEEEE. The CDR3 length is 15 residues. V dropped 4 bases and J dropped 0; count of bases not matched to a gene: 7. The CDR3 loop is CASSTGLGDSYEQYV. DNA for the CDR3: TGTGCCAGCAGCACCGGACTAGGGGACTCCTACGAGCAGTACGTC.